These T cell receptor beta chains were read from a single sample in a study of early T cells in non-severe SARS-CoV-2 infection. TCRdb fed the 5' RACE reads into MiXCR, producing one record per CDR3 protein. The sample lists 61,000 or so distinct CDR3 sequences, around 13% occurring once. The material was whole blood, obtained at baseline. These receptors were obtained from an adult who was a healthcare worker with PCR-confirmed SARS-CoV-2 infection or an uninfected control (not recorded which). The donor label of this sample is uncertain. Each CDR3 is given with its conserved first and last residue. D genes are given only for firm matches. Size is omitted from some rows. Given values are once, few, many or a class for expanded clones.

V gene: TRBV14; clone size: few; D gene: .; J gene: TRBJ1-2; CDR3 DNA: TGTGCCAGCAGCCACCGGACGGGGGCCTTGCATGGCTACACCTTC; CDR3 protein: CASSHRTGALHGYTF
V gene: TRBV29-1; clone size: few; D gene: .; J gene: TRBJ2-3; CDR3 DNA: TGCAGCGTTGAGTCGGGATCAGATACGCAGTATTTT; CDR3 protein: CSVESGSDTQYF
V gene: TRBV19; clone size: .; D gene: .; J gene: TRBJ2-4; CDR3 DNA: TGTGCCAGTATCGGCGGGGAACCCAAAAACATTCAGTACTTC; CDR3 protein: CASIGGEPKNIQYF
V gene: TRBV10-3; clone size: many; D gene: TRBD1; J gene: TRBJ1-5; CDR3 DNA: TGTGCCATCAGTGCCCAGGGGGAGTATGGCAATCAGCCCCAGCATTTT; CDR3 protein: CAISAQGEYGNQPQHF
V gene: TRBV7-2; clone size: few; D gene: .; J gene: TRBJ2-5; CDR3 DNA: TGTGCCGGCGGCCCGGGACAAGGAGAGACCCAGTACTTC; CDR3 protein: CAGGPGQGETQYF
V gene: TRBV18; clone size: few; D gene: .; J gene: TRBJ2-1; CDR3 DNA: TGTGCCAGCTCGGAGGGGCCCTACAATGAGCAGTTCTTC; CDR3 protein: CASSEGPYNEQFF
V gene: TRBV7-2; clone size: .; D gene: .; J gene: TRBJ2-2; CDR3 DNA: TGTGCCAGCAGCACCCTGCTTGGCGGGAACACCGGGGAGCTGTTTTTT; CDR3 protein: CASSTLLGGNTGELFF
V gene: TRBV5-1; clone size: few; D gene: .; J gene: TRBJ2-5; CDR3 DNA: TGCGCCAGCAGCTTTGAGGGGCTGGGCTTTGGGGGAGAGACCCAGTACTTC; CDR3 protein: CASSFEGLGFGGETQYF
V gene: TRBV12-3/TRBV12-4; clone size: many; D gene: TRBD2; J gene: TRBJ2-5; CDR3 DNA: TGTGCCAGCAGTTTGGGCTTCTGGGGGGGGGACCAAGAGACCCAGTACTTC; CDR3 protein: CASSLGFWGGDQETQYF
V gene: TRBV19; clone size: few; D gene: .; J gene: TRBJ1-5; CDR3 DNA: TGTGCCAGTAGTAACGGGAAGGGCAATCAGCCCCAGCATTTT; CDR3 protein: CASSNGKGNQPQHF
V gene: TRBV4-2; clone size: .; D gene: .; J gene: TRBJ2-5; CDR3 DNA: TGTGCCAGCAGCCAAGATACAACGACCACTGGTGCAGAGACCCAGTACTTC; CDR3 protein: CASSQDTTTTGAETQYF
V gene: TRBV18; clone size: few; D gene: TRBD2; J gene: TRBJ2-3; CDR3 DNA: TGTGCCAGCTCATCTGGTAGCGGGGGGGCCAAGGATACGCAGTATTTT; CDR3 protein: CASSSGSGGAKDTQYF
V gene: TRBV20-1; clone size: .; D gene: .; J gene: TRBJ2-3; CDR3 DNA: TGCAGTGCTAGTCGGTACAGCCTTAGCACAGATACGCAGTATTTT; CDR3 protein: CSASRYSLSTDTQYF
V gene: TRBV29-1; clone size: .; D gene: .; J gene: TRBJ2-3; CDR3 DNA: TGCAGCGTTAGGAGGGGAAGCACAGATACGCAGTATTTT; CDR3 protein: CSVRRGSTDTQYF
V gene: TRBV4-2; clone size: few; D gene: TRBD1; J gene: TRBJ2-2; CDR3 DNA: TGTGCCAGCAGCCCAAAGGGGACAGGGTCCACCGGGGAGCTGTTTTTT; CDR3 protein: CASSPKGTGSTGELFF
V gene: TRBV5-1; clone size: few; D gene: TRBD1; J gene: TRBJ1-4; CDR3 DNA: TGCGCCAGCAGCTTGTCACAGGGGGCGGTTGAAAAACTGTTTTTT; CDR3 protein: CASSLSQGAVEKLFF
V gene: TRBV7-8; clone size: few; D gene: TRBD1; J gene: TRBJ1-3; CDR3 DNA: TGTGCCAGCAGCCGGACAGCGGACAGGCGCTCTGGAAACACCATATATTTT; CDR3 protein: CASSRTADRRSGNTIYF
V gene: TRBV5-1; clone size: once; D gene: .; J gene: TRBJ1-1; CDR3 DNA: TGCGCCAGCAGCCGCGGGAATACCGGGAGATATAAAGACACTGAAGCTTTCTTT; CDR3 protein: CASSRGNTGRYKDTEAFF
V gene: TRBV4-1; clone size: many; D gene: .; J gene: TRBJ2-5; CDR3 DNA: TGCGCCAGCAGCCAAGAGAGGGCGGGGGAGACCCAGTACTTC; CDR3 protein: CASSQERAGETQYF
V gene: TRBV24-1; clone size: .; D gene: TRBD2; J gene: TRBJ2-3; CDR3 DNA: TGTGCCACCAGTGAAGCTAGCGGGGGCCGAACGGATACGCAGTATTTT; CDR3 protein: CATSEASGGRTDTQYF
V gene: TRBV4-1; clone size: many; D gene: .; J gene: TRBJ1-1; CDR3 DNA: TGCGCCAGCAGCCAACTAGCTTTCTTT; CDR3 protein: CASSQLAFF
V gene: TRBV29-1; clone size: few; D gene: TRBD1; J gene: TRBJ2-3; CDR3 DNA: TGCAGCGTTGAAGATCTTTCAGGCAGGGGGCCCGGAGATACGCAGTATTTT; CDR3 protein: CSVEDLSGRGPGDTQYF
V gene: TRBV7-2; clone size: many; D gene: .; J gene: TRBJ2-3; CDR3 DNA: TGTGCCAGCAGCTCCGAATTTTGGCCCGATACGCAGTATTTT; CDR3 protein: CASSSEFWPDTQYF
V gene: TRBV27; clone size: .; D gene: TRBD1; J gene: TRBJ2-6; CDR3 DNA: TGTGCCAGCAGTTTATTGGGCAGGGGGCTATCCCTCTCTGGGGCCAACGTCCTGACTTTC; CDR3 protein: CASSLLGRGLSLSGANVLTF
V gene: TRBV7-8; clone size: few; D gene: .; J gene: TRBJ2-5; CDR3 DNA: TGTGCCAGCAGCCCGCCGGGAATTCAAGAGACCCAGTACTTC; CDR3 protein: CASSPPGIQETQYF
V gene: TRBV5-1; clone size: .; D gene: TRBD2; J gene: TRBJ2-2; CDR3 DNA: TGCGCCAGCAGCGGAGGACTAGCGGACACCGGGGAGCTGTTTTTT; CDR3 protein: CASSGGLADTGELFF
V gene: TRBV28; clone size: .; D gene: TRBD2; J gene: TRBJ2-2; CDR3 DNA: TGTGCCAGCAGCCGCGGGGGGCGAAACACCGGGGAGCTGTTTTTT; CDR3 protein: CASSRGGRNTGELFF
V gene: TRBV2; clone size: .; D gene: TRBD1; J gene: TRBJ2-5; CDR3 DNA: TGTGCCAGCAGGGCGACAGGGGTGAGCCAAGAGACCCAGTACTTC; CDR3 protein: CASRATGVSQETQYF
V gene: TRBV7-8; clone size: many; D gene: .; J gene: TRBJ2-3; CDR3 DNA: TGTGCCAGCAGCTTAAGGGTTGGTAGGGATACGCAGTATTTT; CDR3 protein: CASSLRVGRDTQYF
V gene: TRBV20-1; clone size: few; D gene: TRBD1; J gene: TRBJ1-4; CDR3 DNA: TGCAGTGCTAGAGAAGAGGGACAGCTTTTT; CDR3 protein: CSAREEGQLF
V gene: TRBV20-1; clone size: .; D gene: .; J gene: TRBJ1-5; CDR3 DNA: TGCAGTGCTACGTCCGTGGGCAATCAGCCCCAGCATTTT; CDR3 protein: CSATSVGNQPQHF
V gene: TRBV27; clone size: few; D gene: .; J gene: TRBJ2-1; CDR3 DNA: TGTGCCACCGAGGGGGGTGGGGTTGAGCAGTTCTTC; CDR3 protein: CATEGGGVEQFF
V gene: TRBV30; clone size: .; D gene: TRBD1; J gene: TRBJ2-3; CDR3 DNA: TGTGCCTGGAGCAGGGGGGATACGCAGTATTTT; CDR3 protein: CAWSRGDTQYF
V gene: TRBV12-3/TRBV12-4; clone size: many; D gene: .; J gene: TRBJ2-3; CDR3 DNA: TGTGCCAGTTCCACTACCGAAACCAGGGATAGCACAGATACGCAGTATTTT; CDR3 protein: CASSTTETRDSTDTQYF
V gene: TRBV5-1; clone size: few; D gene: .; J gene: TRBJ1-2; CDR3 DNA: TGCGCCAGCAGCTTATCGGAAAACTATGGCTACACCTTC; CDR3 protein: CASSLSENYGYTF
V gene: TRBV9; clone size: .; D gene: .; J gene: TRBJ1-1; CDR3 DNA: TGTGCCTCTACGGCGGGTGGTGAAGCTTTCTTT; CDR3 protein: CASTAGGEAFF
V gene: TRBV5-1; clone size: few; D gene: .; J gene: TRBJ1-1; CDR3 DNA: TGCGCCAGCAGCGTAAGGGCGCGCACTGAAGCTTTCTTT; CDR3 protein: CASSVRARTEAFF
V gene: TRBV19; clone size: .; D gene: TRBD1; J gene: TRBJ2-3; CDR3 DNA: TGTGCCAGCGCAGGGGGCGCAGATACGCAGTATTTT; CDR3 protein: CASAGGADTQYF
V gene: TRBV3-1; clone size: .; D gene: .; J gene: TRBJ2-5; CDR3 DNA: TGTGCCAGCAGCCTCTTAGGGGAAGCGGAGACCCAGTACTTC; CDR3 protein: CASSLLGEAETQYF
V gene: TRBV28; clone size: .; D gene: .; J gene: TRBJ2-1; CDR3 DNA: TGTGCCAGCAAGTCCGGGTGGGGCTACAATGAGCAGTTCTTC; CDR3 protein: CASKSGWGYNEQFF
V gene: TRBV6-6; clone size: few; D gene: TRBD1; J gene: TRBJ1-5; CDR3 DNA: TGTGCCAGCAGTTACTCCACCGGACAGGGTCTCCTCGGTGAGCCCCAGCATTTT; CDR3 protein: CASSYSTGQGLLGEPQHF
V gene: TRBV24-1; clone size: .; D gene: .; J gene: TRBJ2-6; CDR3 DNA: TGTGCCACCAGCCCCGGTCTGAAAAAACAGGGTTTAAGCTCTGGGGCCAACGTCCTGACTTTC; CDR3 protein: CATSPGLKKQGLSSGANVLTF
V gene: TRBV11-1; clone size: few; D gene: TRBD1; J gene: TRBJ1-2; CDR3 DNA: TGTGCCAGCAGCGATACGCGACAGGGGGCAAGCTATGGCTACACCTTC; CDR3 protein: CASSDTRQGASYGYTF
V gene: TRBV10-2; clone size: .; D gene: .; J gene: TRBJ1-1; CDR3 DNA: TGCGCCAGCAGGGTAGGGGCGAACACTGAAGCTTTCTTT; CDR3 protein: CASRVGANTEAFF
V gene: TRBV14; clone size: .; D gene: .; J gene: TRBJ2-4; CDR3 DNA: TGTGCCAGCAGCCAAGATACCAGGGGATCCAAAAACATTCAGTACTTC; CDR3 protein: CASSQDTRGSKNIQYF